This T cell receptor beta chain appears in the sequencing data of a study of metastatic and nonmetastatic thyroid tumors. Study at large: Repertoire data that came from the blood and tumor or nodule tissue of malignant and benign thyroid patients were compared.

This clone was recorded many times. Its cognate antigen is unknown. Original methodology: The study took CDR3 differences across clinicopathological groups and made a distant-metastasis classifier for papillary thyroid cancer from them. TCRdb re-clonotyped the PCR reads through MiXCR. The V and J calls here are based on TCRdb, not the publication. The sample has about 40,000 clones, about 19% seen once. Patients were all untreated before their thyroid surgery. Study conclusions and caveats: Reported TCR beta diversity, measured in blood and tumor, was significantly higher for malignant thyroid tumors than for benign nodules.

The origin of this receptor is a female donor with papillary thyroid cancer or a benign thyroid nodule (not recorded which). Some clones in this sample may be carry-over from other donors' samples. The sequenced sample was tumor tissue.

Written as DNA, the CDR3 is TGTGCCAGCAGTCCGATCCCAGGGACAACTAATGAAAAACTGTTTTTT. Translated, it gives CASSPIPGTTNEKLFF. The chain joins TRBV27 to TRBJ1-4; the D gene is possibly TRBD1 (5 bases). Deletions cut 5 bases from V and 0 bases from J, with 13 bases between. Germline V gene data show CDR1 as MNHEY and CDR2 as SMNVEV (reference sequence). There are 16 residues in the CDR3.